This paragraph reports one TCR beta chain. Its antigen is not identified. Unexposed donor CD4+ T cells date from 2011-2018, before the COVID-19 pandemic. Isolation of CD4+ T cells took place after about eleven days in culture. The germline gives CDR1 ENHRY, CDR2 SYGVKD. Trimming took 4 bases from V and 3 from J, leaving 9 bases between them. The CDR3 length is 13 residues. Measured with immunoSEQ multiplex PCR; TCRdb has only the in-frame clones, and not every one. The profile shows 24,000 or so clones, 75% to 85% of them singletons. The entry originates in a study of CD4 T cells in relation to SARS-CoV-2 and coronaviruses.

The TCR was taken from a human donor in good health. The sequencing sample was made of CD4+ T cells from PBMCs, cultured in vitro. This chain joins TRBV10-3 and TRBJ1-1, with D unclear. CDR3 DNA sequence: TGTGCCATCAGTGCTGTGAGGGACACTGAAGCTTTCTTT. Its translation: CAISAVRDTEAFF.